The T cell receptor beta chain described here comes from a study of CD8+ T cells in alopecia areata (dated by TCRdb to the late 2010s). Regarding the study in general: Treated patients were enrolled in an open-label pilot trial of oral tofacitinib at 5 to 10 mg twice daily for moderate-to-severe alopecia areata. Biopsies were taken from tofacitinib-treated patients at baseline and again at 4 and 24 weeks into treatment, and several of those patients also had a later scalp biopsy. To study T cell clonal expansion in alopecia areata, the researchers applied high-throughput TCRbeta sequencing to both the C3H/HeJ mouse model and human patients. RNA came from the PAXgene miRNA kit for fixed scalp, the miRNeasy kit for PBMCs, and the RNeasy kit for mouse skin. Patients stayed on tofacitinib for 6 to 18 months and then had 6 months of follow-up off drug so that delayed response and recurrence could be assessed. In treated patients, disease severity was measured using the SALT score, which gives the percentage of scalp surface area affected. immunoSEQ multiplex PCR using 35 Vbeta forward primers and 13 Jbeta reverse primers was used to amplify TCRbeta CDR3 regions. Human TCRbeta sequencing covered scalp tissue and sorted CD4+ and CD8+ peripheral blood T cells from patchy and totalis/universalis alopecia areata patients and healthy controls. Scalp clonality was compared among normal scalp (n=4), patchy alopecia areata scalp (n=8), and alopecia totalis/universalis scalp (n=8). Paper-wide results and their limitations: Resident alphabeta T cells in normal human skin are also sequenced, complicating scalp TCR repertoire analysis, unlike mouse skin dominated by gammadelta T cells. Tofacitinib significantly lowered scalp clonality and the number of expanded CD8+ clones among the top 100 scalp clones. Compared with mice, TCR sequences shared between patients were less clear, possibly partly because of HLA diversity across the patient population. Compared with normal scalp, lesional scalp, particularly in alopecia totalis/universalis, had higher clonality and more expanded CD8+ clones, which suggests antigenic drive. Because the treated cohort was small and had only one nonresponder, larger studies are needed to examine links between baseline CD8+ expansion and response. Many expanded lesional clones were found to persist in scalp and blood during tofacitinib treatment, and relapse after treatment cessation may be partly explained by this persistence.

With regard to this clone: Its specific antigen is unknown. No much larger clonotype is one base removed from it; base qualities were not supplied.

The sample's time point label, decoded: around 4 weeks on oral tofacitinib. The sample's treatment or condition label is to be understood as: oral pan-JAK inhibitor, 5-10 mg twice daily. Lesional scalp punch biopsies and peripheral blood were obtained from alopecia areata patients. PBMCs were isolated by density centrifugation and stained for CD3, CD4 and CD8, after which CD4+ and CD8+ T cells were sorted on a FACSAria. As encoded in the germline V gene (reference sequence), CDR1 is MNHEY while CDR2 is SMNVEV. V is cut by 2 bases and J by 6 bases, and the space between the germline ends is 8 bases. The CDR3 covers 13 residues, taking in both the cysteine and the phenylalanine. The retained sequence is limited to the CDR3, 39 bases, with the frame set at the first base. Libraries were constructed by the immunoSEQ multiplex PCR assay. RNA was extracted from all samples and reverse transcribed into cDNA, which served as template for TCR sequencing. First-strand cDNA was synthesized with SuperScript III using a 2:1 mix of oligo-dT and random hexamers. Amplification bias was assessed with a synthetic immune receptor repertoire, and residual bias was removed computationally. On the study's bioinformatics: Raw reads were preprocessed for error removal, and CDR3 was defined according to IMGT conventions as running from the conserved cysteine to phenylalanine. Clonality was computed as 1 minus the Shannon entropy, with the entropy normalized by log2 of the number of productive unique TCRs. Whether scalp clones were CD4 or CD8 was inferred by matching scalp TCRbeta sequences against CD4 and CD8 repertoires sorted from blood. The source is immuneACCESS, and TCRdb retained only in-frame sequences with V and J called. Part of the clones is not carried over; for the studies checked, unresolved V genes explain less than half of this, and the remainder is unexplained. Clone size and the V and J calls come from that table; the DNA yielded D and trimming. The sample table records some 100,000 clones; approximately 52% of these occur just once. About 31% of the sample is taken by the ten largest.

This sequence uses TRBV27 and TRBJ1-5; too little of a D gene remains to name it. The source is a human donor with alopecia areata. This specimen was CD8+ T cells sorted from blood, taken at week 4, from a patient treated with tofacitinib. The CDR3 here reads CASSLQGGQPQHF. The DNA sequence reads TGTGCCAGCAGTTTACAAGGTGGTCAGCCCCAGCATTTT.